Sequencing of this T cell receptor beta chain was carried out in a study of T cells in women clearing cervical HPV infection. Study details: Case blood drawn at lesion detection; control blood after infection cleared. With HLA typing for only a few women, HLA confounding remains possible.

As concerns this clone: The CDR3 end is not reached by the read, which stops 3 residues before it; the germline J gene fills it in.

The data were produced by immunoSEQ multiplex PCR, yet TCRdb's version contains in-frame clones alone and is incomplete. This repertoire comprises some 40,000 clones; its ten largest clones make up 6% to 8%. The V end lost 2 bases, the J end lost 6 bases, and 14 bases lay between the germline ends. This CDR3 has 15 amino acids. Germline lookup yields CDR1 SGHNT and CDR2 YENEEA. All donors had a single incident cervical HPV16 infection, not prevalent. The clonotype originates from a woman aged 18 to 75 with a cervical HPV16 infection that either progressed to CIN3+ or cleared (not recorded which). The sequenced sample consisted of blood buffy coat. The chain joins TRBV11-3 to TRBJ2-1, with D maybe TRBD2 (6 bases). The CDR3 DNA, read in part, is TGTGCCAGCAGCTTAATAGGGCAGGGAGGCAATGAG. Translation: CASSLIGQGGNE. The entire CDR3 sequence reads CASSLIGQGGNEQFF.